Listed below are T cell receptor beta chains from one sample, sequenced in a study of blood T cell repertoires in COVID-19. This table comes from immunoSEQ multiplex PCR, and its TCRdb copy is limited to in-frame clones, with some not included. Of 200,000 or so clones in the sample, about 88% were seen once. The source material was peripheral blood. Receptors were obtained from a woman aged 55-69 years with acute or convalescent COVID-19. Each CDR3 is given with its conserved first and last residue. A D gene is named only where the DNA matches it firmly. Clone size is given for some rows only: seen once, a few or many times, or a class if the clone is expanded.

d_gene,abundance,j_gene,v_gene,CDR3nt,CDR3aa
TRBD1,-,TRBJ1-5,TRBV2,TGTGCCAGCAGTGTGGGGAGACCGGGACAGGGAAGTCTAAATCAGCCCCAGCATTTT,CASSVGRPGQGSLNQPQHF
-,-,TRBJ1-4,TRBV19,TGTGCCAGCTCCAGGGGTTGGGGTGAAAAACTGTTTTTT,CASSRGWGEKLFF
TRBD2,-,TRBJ2-2,TRBV7-2,TGTGCCAGCAGCCCCCAGGGCGGGAGAGACACCGGGGAGCTGTTTTTT,CASSPQGGRDTGELFF
TRBD1,-,TRBJ1-1,TRBV27,TGTGCCAGCAGTCTGGACAGGGGGAACACTGAAGCTTTCTTT,CASSLDRGNTEAFF
TRBD1,-,TRBJ1-1,TRBV5-1,TGCGCCAGCAGCTTCTTACAGGGGACGAACACTGAAGCTTTCTTT,CASSFLQGTNTEAFF
TRBD2,-,TRBJ2-1,TRBV10-3,TGTGCCATCAGCCCACTAGCGGGGGGCTCCTACAATGAGCAGTTCTTC,CAISPLAGGSYNEQFF
TRBD2,-,TRBJ2-3,TRBV13,TGTGCCAGCAGCTTATGGGGGGGACTGAGAACAGATACGCAGTATTTT,CASSLWGGLRTDTQYF
-,-,TRBJ2-5,TRBV7-2,TGTGCCAGCAGCTTAGGAGCCCTGGGGGGCCAAGAGACCCAGTACTTC,CASSLGALGGQETQYF
-,-,TRBJ2-3,TRBV2,TGTGCCAGCAGTGTTGAGGGGGGCACAGATACGCAGTATTTT,CASSVEGGTDTQYF
-,-,TRBJ2-5,TRBV4-1,TGCGCCAGCAGCCCCAACGCCGGGGGTAGCGTCGAGACCCAGTACTTC,CASSPNAGGSVETQYF
-,few,TRBJ1-1,TRBV7-9,TGTGCCAGCGGATTACGGGGATTCACTGAAGCTTTCTTT,CASGLRGFTEAFF
TRBD1,-,TRBJ1-5,TRBV28,TGTGCCAGCAGAGGAAGGCAGGGGGGCCATCAGCCCCAGCATTTT,CASRGRQGGHQPQHF
TRBD1,-,TRBJ2-7,TRBV7-9,TGTGCCAGCACCGGGACAGGGCCTCCCGAGCAGTACTTC,CASTGTGPPEQYF
-,-,TRBJ1-1,TRBV28,TGTGCCAGCAGTTTCCCGACACCCCTGAACACTGAAGCTTTCTTT,CASSFPTPLNTEAFF
-,-,TRBJ1-6,TRBV7-8,TGTGCCAGCAGCTTAGTTGTGGGGGCGGCTTCACCCCTCCACTTT,CASSLVVGAASPLHF
-,few,TRBJ1-1,TRBV10-3,TGTGCCATCAGTGACCTAAGCACTGAAGCTTTCTTT,CAISDLSTEAFF
TRBD1,-,TRBJ2-2,TRBV7-2,TGTGCCAGCAGCCCCCGACAGGGTGCTTCTGGGACCGGGGAGCTGTTTTTT,CASSPRQGASGTGELFF
TRBD2,-,TRBJ2-3,TRBV19,TGTGCCAGTAGTGGCAGAAGCGGGAACACAGATACGCAGTATTTT,CASSGRSGNTDTQYF
-,once,TRBJ1-1,TRBV19,TGTGCCAGTACCCATTTCGGGTTGAACACTGAAGCTTTCTTT,CASTHFGLNTEAFF
TRBD2,-,TRBJ2-3,TRBV5-1,TGCGCCAGCAGCTCGTTAGCGGGAGCTGTAGATACGCAGTATTTT,CASSSLAGAVDTQYF
-,-,TRBJ2-6,TRBV28,TGTGCCAGCAGTTTATCCGGAGGATCTGGGGCCAACGTCCTGACTTTC,CASSLSGGSGANVLTF
TRBD2,few,TRBJ2-1,TRBV3-1/TRBV3-2,TGTGCCAGCAGTGTGACTAGCGGCTCCTACAATGAGCAGTTCTTC,CASSVTSGSYNEQFF
-,-,TRBJ2-3,TRBV19,TGTGCCACCTACAATGCGGGGAAAGATACGCAGTATTTT,CATYNAGKDTQYF
TRBD1,once,TRBJ2-1,TRBV15,TGTGCCACCAGCAGAGATCGGGGACAGGGTCACAATGAGCAGTTCTTC,CATSRDRGQGHNEQFF
-,-,TRBJ1-5,TRBV28,TGTGCCAGCAGCCGCGGGGGACAGCCCCAGCATTTT,CASSRGGQPQHF
-,-,TRBJ2-2,TRBV5-1,TGCGCCAGCAGCCGGGACACAACGAACACCGGGGAGCTGTTTTTT,CASSRDTTNTGELFF
-,-,TRBJ1-2,TRBV24-1,TGTGCCACCAGTGATTTTCAGGGTAGCTACACCTTC,CATSDFQGSYTF
TRBD1,-,TRBJ1-2,TRBV5-6,TGTGCCAGCAGCGAGACAGGGGGCGTTACCTATGGCTACACCTTC,CASSETGGVTYGYTF
-,-,TRBJ2-2,TRBV9,TGTGCCAGCAGCGTAGTTGCGGGGGAGCTGTTTTTT,CASSVVAGELFF
-,-,TRBJ2-1,TRBV28,TGTGCCAGCAGACAGGGTGGCTCCTACAATGAGCAGTTCTTC,CASRQGGSYNEQFF
TRBD1,-,TRBJ1-2,TRBV6-4,TGTGCCAGCAGCCCGGGACAGGGGGTTTATGGCTACACCTTC,CASSPGQGVYGYTF
-,-,TRBJ1-1,TRBV11-3,TGTGCCAGCAGCTTATCCAGTTACAGGGAGGGATTGAACACTGAAGCTTTCTTT,CASSLSSYREGLNTEAFF
TRBD2,once,TRBJ2-2,TRBV18,TGTGCCAGCTCACCAGGGCTAGCGGGTCATAACACCGGGGAGCTGTTTTTT,CASSPGLAGHNTGELFF
-,-,TRBJ1-6,TRBV6-6,TGTGCCAGCAGTTACGGACAGAATTCACCCCTCCACTTT,CASSYGQNSPLHF
-,-,TRBJ1-1,TRBV15,TGTGCCACCAGCAGGGACCGGACAGCTAACACTGAAGCTTTCTTT,CATSRDRTANTEAFF
TRBD1,once,TRBJ2-2,TRBV25-1,TGTGCCAGCAGTGAAGGACAGGGAGGTACCGGGGAGCTGTTTTTT,CASSEGQGGTGELFF
TRBD2,-,TRBJ2-1,TRBV30,TGTGCCTGGAGTATCGGGAGGTTTAATGAGCAGTTCTTC,CAWSIGRFNEQFF
TRBD1,-,TRBJ2-5,TRBV6-2/TRBV6-3,TGTGCCAGCAGTTCCTACAGGGGGCGCCTCCAAGAGACCCAGTACTTC,CASSSYRGRLQETQYF
TRBD1,-,TRBJ1-1,TRBV6-2/TRBV6-3,TGTGCCAGCAGTTACTCGAAAGGGGGCCCTGAAGCTTTCTTT,CASSYSKGGPEAFF
-,-,TRBJ2-5,TRBV6-2/TRBV6-3,TGTGCCAGCAGTTACTCGACTCCCCAAGAGACCCAGTACTTC,CASSYSTPQETQYF
-,few,TRBJ1-2,TRBV5-1,TGCGCCAGCAGCTTGGGCAGCGACTATGGCTACACCTTC,CASSLGSDYGYTF
-,once,TRBJ1-3,TRBV7-9,TGTGCCAGCAGTTATAGCGTAGGCAGCACCTCTGGAAACACCATATATTTT,CASSYSVGSTSGNTIYF
TRBD2,-,TRBJ2-3,TRBV18,TGTGCCAGCTCACGGGGACTAGCGGGGGATACGCAGTATTTT,CASSRGLAGDTQYF
TRBD1,-,TRBJ1-6,TRBV29-1,TGCAGCGTTCGACAGGGAGTTTTGGCTTCACCCCTCCACTTT,CSVRQGVLASPLHF
TRBD1,-,TRBJ1-4,TRBV3-1/TRBV3-2,TGTGCCAGCAGCCAAGGGACAGGCTCGGGAAAACTGTTTTTT,CASSQGTGSGKLFF
-,-,TRBJ1-2,TRBV10-2,TGCGCCAGCAGTTTGGCCCTCTTAGCCTATAACTATGGCTACACCTTC,CASSLALLAYNYGYTF
TRBD1,many,TRBJ1-6,TRBV4-1,TGCGCCAGCAGCCGAACCGGGACAGGGGATTCACCCCTCCACTTT,CASSRTGTGDSPLHF
TRBD1,-,TRBJ1-1,TRBV29-1,TGCAGCGTTGAAAGGACAGGGGGCGAGGCTGAAGCTTTCTTT,CSVERTGGEAEAFF
-,once,TRBJ2-7,TRBV18,TGTGCCAGCTCACTCCCTACCCTGTACGAGCAGTACTTC,CASSLPTLYEQYF
-,-,TRBJ1-2,TRBV12-3/TRBV12-4,TGTGCCAGCAGTTCTGGGGGGGGCTACACCTTC,CASSSGGGYTF
-,-,TRBJ2-1,TRBV5-4,TGTGCCAGCAGCCCCGGGTTGTACAATGAGCAGTTCTTC,CASSPGLYNEQFF
TRBD1,once,TRBJ1-2,TRBV5-1,TGCGCCAGCAGCTCGGGGACAGCGTTGGCAAACTATGGCTACACCTTC,CASSSGTALANYGYTF